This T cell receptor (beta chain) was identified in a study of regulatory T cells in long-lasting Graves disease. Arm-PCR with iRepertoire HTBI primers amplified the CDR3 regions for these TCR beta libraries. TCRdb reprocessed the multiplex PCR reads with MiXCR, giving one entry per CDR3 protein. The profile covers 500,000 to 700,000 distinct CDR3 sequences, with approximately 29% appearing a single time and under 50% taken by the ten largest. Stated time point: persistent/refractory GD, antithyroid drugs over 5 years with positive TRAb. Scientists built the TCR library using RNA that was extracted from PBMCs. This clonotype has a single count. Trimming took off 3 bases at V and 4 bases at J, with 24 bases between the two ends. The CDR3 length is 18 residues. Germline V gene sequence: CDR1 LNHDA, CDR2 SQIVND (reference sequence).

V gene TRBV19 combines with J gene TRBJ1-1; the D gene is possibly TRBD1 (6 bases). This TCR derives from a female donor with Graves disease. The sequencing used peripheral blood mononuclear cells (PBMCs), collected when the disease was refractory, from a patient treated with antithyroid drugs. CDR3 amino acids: CASSIGPGGAAPSTEAFF. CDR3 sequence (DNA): TGTGCCAGTAGTATCGGGCCTGGGGGGGCGGCCCCGAGCACTGAAGCTTTCTTT.